This T cell receptor beta chain was found in a study of blood T cell repertoires in COVID-19. Across the study: Italy, Spain and the United States were the sources of the convalescent and acute COVID-19 samples.

This clone has more than one count but fewer than ten. Germline-derived CDR1 and CDR2 are MGHRA and YSYEKL. Between the trimmed V and J ends, which lost 1 base and 3 bases, there was a span of 12 bases. This CDR3 comprises 15 residues. Per the original data handling: It was from reference gene primer amplification that nucleated cell counts were estimated. The method was immunoSEQ multiplex PCR; TCRdb's version includes in-frame clones alone and lacks a portion of them. For V, J and clone size, that table is used; D and trimming come from the DNA. The sample has roughly 250,000 clones; approximately 86% are singletons.

The sequence was collected from a man in his forties who had recovered from COVID-19. This chain joins TRBV4-1 and TRBJ1-2, with a possible D match to TRBD1 (5 bases). Sequencing used peripheral blood. The CDR3 here is CASSQVGGLYYGYTF. CDR3 DNA sequence: TGCGCCAGCAGCCAAGTGGGGGGTCTATACTATGGCTACACCTTC.